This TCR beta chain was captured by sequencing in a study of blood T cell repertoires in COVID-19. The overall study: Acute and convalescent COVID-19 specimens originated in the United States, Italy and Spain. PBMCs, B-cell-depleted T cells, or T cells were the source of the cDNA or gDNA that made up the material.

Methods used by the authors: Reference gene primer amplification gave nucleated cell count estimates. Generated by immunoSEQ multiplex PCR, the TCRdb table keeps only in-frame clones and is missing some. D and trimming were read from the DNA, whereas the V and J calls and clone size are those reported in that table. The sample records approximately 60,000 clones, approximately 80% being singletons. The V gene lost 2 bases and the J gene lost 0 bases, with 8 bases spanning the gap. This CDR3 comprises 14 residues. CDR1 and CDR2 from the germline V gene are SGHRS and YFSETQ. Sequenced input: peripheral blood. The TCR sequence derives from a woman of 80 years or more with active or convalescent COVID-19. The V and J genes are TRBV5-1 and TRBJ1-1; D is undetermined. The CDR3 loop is CASSFYSLNTEAFF. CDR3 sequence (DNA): TGCGCCAGCAGCTTCTACAGTCTGAACACTGAAGCTTTCTTT.